These 30 T cell receptor beta chains were all obtained from the same sample, sequenced in a study of identifying expanded T cells in peripheral blood. Assay used: immunoSEQ multiplex PCR; TCRdb lists only in-frame clones, some missing. The table lists 110,000 or so clones, around 90% of them singletons. The sequenced sample consisted of blood. These receptors were collected from a person aged 18 to 75 in good health.

The chain links TRBV5-1 to TRBJ2-1, with 11 bases that match TRBD1. Germline V lookup: CDR1 SGHRS, CDR2 YFSETQ. The CDR3 is 16 amino acids. With 2 bases clipped from V and 3 bases from J, the junction kept 4 bases outside the gene matches. This CDR3 is CASSFSGTGGYNEQFF. The CDR3 DNA sequence: TGCGCCAGCAGCTTCTCCGGGACAGGGGGCTACAATGAGCAGTTCTTC. Looking up the rest from reference TRBV5-1 and TRBJ2-1 gives the full variable domain: KAGVTQTPRYLIKTRGQQVTLSCSPISGHRSVSWYQQTPGQGLQFLFEYFSETQRNKGNFPGRFSGRQFSNSRSEMNVSTLELGDSALYLCASSFSGTGGYNEQFFGPGTRLTVL.

This sequence joins TRBV16 and TRBJ1-1; 8 bases align to TRBD1. The ends lost 4 bases at V and 5 bases at J; junction bases unmatched: 9. The germline V gene has CDR1 KGHSY and CDR2 FQNENV. The CDR3 runs 15 residues. The CDR3 DNA follows: TGTGCCAGCAGCCCGACCAGGGGGCCTAATACTGAAGCTTTCTTT. Protein sequence: CASSPTRGPNTEAFF.

This clone was seen more than once but under ten times. The J gene is TRBJ2-5, the V gene TRBV7-9; TRBD2 aligns across 11 bases. Germline CDR1 reads SEHNR; CDR2 reads FQNEAQ (reference sequence). CDR3 length: 13 residues. V lost 8 bases to trimming and J lost 5 bases; unmatched junction nucleotides: 4. CDR3 region: CASVAGGLETQYF. CDR3 sequence (DNA): TGTGCCAGCGTAGCGGGGGGGTTGGAGACCCAGTACTTC.

The CDR3 sequence is CSVTDYYGYTF. The CDR3, as DNA: TGCAGCGTAACAGACTACTATGGCTACACCTTC. The rearrangement joins TRBV29-1 to TRBJ1-2, with D unresolved. The germline gives CDR1 SQVTM, CDR2 ANQGSEA. This CDR3 is built from 11 residues. V shed 6 bases and J shed 3 bases, with 8 bases lying between them.

The chain couples TRBV10-3 to TRBJ1-3, with TRBD1 as a possible D gene (6 bases). Per germline, CDR1 ENHRY and CDR2 SYGVKD. This CDR3 region has 16 residues. The V gene lost 2 bases and the J gene lost 0 bases, with 11 bases spanning the gap. CDR3: CAISEPRDTSGNTIYF. The CDR3 nucleotides are TGTGCCATCAGTGAGCCACGGGACACCTCTGGAAACACCATATATTTT.

The rearrangement links TRBV6-5 to TRBJ2-5; the D is unclear. In germline, CDR1 is MNHEY, CDR2 SVGAGI. Trimming removed 5 bases at V and 5 bases at J, with 9 bases between. The CDR3 is 12 residues long. CDR3 DNA sequence: TGTGCCAGCAGTGATTTTGAGGAGACCCAGTACTTC. It is translated as CASSDFEETQYF.

V gene TRBV19 combines with J gene TRBJ2-1, with D possibly TRBD2 on 6 matching bases. Germline loops: CDR1 LNHDA, CDR2 SQIVND (reference sequence). CDR3 size: 13 residues. Trimming left V 2 bases short and J 6 bases short, with 8 bases between. The CDR3 reads CASSISTSNEQFF. The DNA of the CDR3 is TGTGCCAGTAGTATATCGACTAGCAATGAGCAGTTCTTC.

This clone was found once. V gene TRBV7-3 combines with J gene TRBJ2-7; tentative D call: TRBD2 (6 bases). The CDR3 extends over 15 amino acids. Germline CDR1 SGHTA, CDR2 FQGTGA. V was trimmed by 2 bases and J by 1 base, leaving 12 bases between them. The CDR3 bases are TGTGCCAGCAGCTTATTATCCGGGGGTTCCTACGAGCAGTACTTC. It codes for CASSLLSGGSYEQYF.

The rearrangement links TRBV30 to TRBJ2-5; D might be TRBD1 (5 bases). The CDR3 sequence is 10 residues long. The germline V and J ends were trimmed by 7 bases and 5 bases, with 8 bases remaining between them. The germline gives CDR1 GTSNPN, CDR2 SVGIG (reference sequence). CDR3 amino acids: CAFRQETQYF. The CDR3 DNA reads TGTGCCTTTCGACAGGAGACCCAGTACTTC. The complete variable domain, with remaining parts taken from reference TRBV30 and TRBJ2-5, reads SQTIHQWPATLVQPVGSPLSLECTVEGTSNPNLYWYRQAAGRGLQLLFYSVGIGQISSEVPQNLSASRPQDRQFILSSKKLLLSDSGFYLCAFRQETQYFGPGTRLLVL.

The chain has TRBV27 and TRBJ2-4; D may be TRBD2 (6 bases). V lost 6 bases and J lost 0, with 12 bases in between. Germline V gene data show CDR1 as MNHEY and CDR2 as SMNVEV (reference sequence). CDR3 size: 15 residues. The CDR3 loop is CASRGLGGAKNIQYF. CDR3 DNA: TGTGCCAGCAGGGGCCTGGGGGGAGCCAAAAACATTCAGTACTTC.

The rearrangement links TRBV28 to TRBJ1-6; the match to TRBD1 covers 7 bases. The CDR3 runs to 14 residues. From germline, CDR1 is MDHEN and CDR2 SYDVKM. J gave up 3 bases and V 5 bases, and 1 base lay outside the gene matches. The CDR3 is CASSRQGYNSPLHF. CDR3 nucleotides: TGTGCCAGCAGTCGACAGGGCTATAATTCACCCCTCCACTTT. Together with reference TRBV28 and TRBJ1-6, the CDR3 gives the full variable domain: DVKVTQSSRYLVKRTGEKVFLECVQDMDHENMFWYRQDPGLGLRLIYFSYDVKMKEKGDIPEGYSVSREKKERFSLILESASTNQTSMYLCASSRQGYNSPLHFGNGTRLTVT.

V is TRBV30 and J is TRBJ2-7, with TRBD1 matching 8 bases. The CDR3 extends over 14 amino acids. The ends lost 2 bases at V and 1 base at J; junction bases unmatched: 4. Germline V CDR1 and CDR2: GTSNPN, SVGIG (reference sequence). CDR3 in amino acids: CAWSPGTGSYEQYF. Written as DNA, the CDR3 is TGTGCCTGGAGTCCGGGGACAGGTTCCTACGAGCAGTACTTC.

The V gene is TRBV5-4, the J gene TRBJ1-2; TRBD1 matches at 11 bases. This CDR3 is 15 amino acids long. V shed 3 bases and J 8 bases; nucleotides not matched to a gene: 9. The germline gives CDR1 SGHNT, CDR2 YYREEE (reference sequence). The DNA for the CDR3 is TGTGCCAGCAGCTCGGACAGGGGGCTTCGGAAGGGCTACACCTTC. As protein: CASSSDRGLRKGYTF.

This chain links TRBV29-1 with TRBJ2-1; D remains unclear. Trimming cost V 1 base and J 0 bases, with 7 bases left between them. The germline V gene encodes CDR1 SQVTM and CDR2 ANQGSEA. This CDR3 region has 14 residues. The CDR3 spells CSVEGVRSYNEQFF. CDR3 in DNA: TGCAGCGTTGAAGGTGTCCGCTCCTACAATGAGCAGTTCTTC.

The chain links TRBV9 to TRBJ2-5, with D tentatively TRBD2 (5 bases). The CDR3 runs to 16 residues. V gave up 1 base and J gave up 4 bases, with 17 bases separating them. Germline V gives CDR1 SGDLS, CDR2 YYNGEE. Here the CDR3 reads CASSVRREGGGETQYF. In DNA, the CDR3 is TGTGCCAGCAGCGTAAGACGGGAAGGAGGTGGAGAGACCCAGTACTTC.

This clone appeared a single time. This chain uses TRBV7-9 with TRBJ2-5; 12 bases fit TRBD2. The CDR3 is 17 amino acids. Losses at the gene ends were 3 bases for V and 5 bases for J; bases not matched to a gene: 10. Germline V CDR1 and CDR2: SEHNR, FQNEAQ (reference sequence). The CDR3 nucleotides read TGTGCCAGCAGCTTGACTAGCGGGGGTCCAAAGGGGGAGACCCAGTACTTC. It specifies CASSLTSGGPKGETQYF.

V gene TRBV6-6 combines with J gene TRBJ2-5; tentatively, D is TRBD2 (6 bases). The CDR3 is 13 amino acids. Looked up from germline, CDR1 is MNHNY and CDR2 is SVGAGI (reference sequence). The V gene lost 6 bases and the J gene lost 0 bases, with 8 bases spanning the gap. The CDR3, as DNA: TGTGCCAGCAGACGGGAGAACCAAGAGACCCAGTACTTC. Its protein product is CASRRENQETQYF.

V and J are TRBV7-9 and TRBJ2-1; 7 bases match TRBD2. V lost 1 base, J lost 5 bases, and 2 bases stayed unmatched. The CDR3 extends over 14 amino acids. Germline V gene data show CDR1 as SEHNR and CDR2 as FQNEAQ (reference sequence). The CDR3 nucleotides are TGTGCCAGCAGCTTAGAACTAGCGAACAATGAGCAGTTCTTC. Protein product: CASSLELANNEQFF.

The gene calls are TRBV7-9 and TRBJ1-1, with unresolved D. The length of the CDR3 is 13 residues. The germline CDR1 and CDR2 sequences are SEHNR and FQNEAQ (reference sequence). V lost 1 base to trimming and J lost 7 bases, with 10 bases between them. The CDR3 protein is CASSLGGQLEAFF. The CDR3 DNA is TGTGCCAGCAGCTTAGGTGGTCAGCTTGAAGCTTTCTTT.

J is TRBJ2-3 and V is TRBV7-2; 12 bases line up with TRBD1. Germline values: CDR1 SGHTA, CDR2 FQGNSA. The CDR3 covers 17 residues. V trimming: 5 bases; J trimming: 5 bases; junction bases outside the gene matches: 11. The CDR3 loop is CASSPVGGTGGVDTQYF. In DNA form, the CDR3 reads TGTGCCAGCAGCCCCGTTGGCGGGACAGGGGGCGTAGATACGCAGTATTTT.

V gene TRBV15 combines with J gene TRBJ2-1, with D perhaps matching TRBD2 (7 bases). This CDR3 has 15 amino acids. CDR1 and CDR2 from the germline V gene are LNHNV and YYDKDF (reference sequence). The V end lost 1 base, the J end lost 6 bases, and 13 bases lay between the germline ends. This CDR3 reads CATSRVRGAVNEQFF. The CDR3, as DNA: TGTGCCACCAGCAGAGTCCGGGGGGCGGTCAATGAGCAGTTCTTC.

The chain recombines TRBV6-5 with TRBJ1-5, with no clear D. CDR3 length: 13 residues. V shed 6 bases and J shed 9 bases, with 15 bases lying between them. Germline V lookup: CDR1 MNHEY, CDR2 SVGAGI. Here the CDR3 DNA reads TGTGCCAGCAGCTCCCGAATACGCGGGCCCCAGCATTTT. This encodes CASSSRIRGPQHF.

This chain connects TRBV30 to TRBJ2-3; 7 bases are shared with TRBD2. CDR3 length: 13 amino acids. Germline CDR1 GTSNPN, CDR2 SVGIG (reference sequence). V shed 4 bases and J 2 bases; nucleotides not matched to a gene: 3. The CDR3 spells CAWKREFTDTQYF. CDR3 DNA sequence: TGTGCCTGGAAGCGGGAATTCACAGATACGCAGTATTTT.

The gene calls are TRBV28 and TRBJ1-4; D uncertain. Germline lookup yields CDR1 MDHEN and CDR2 SYDVKM. The CDR3 is 14 residues long. V was shortened by 4 bases and J by 2 bases, with 8 bases between the two germline ends. The CDR3 nucleotides are TGTGCCAGCAGTTCCCCGACGACTAATGAAAAACTGTTTTTT. Amino acid sequence: CASSSPTTNEKLFF. Together with reference TRBV28 and TRBJ1-4, the CDR3 gives the full variable domain: DVKVTQSSRYLVKRTGEKVFLECVQDMDHENMFWYRQDPGLGLRLIYFSYDVKMKEKGDIPEGYSVSREKKERFSLILESASTNQTSMYLCASSSPTTNEKLFFGSGTQLSVL.

The CDR3 nucleotides read TGCGCCAGCAGTTATGACAGTAGCTCCTACGAGCAGTACTTC. It codes for CASSYDSSSYEQYF. The V call is TRBV5-1, the J call TRBJ2-7; D might be TRBD1 (5 bases). This CDR3 has 14 amino acids. CDR1 is SGHRS, CDR2 YFSETQ, per germline. The ends were cut back, 5 bases at V and 0 bases at J, with 12 bases in the middle.

The chain employs TRBV6-4 and TRBJ1-5; 7 bases match TRBD1. Germline-derived CDR1 and CDR2 are MRHNA and SNTAGT. The junction had 8 bases not matched to a gene; V was cut back by 5 bases and J by 7 bases. The CDR3 sequence is 14 residues long. The CDR3 nucleotides are TGTGCCAGCAGTCCGACAGGGACGGGCCAGCCCCAGCATTTT. Translation: CASSPTGTGQPQHF.

The chain recombines TRBV29-1 with TRBJ2-6; possible D gene TRBD2, 7 bases. The CDR3 is 17 amino acids. V shed 4 bases and J shed 2 bases, with 18 bases lying between them. Germline lookup yields CDR1 SQVTM and CDR2 ANQGSEA. CDR3 in amino acids: CSVGGGRVNPGANVLTF. CDR3 coding DNA: TGCAGCGTTGGGGGGGGCAGGGTTAACCCTGGGGCCAACGTCCTGACTTTC.

This chain uses TRBV28 with TRBJ1-4, with no clear D. CDR1 MDHEN and CDR2 SYDVKM come from the germline V gene. The V end was cut by 4 bases, the J end by 7 bases, with 16 bases between. The CDR3 is 15 amino acids. The CDR3 DNA reads as TGTGCCAGCAGTTCCCCAGCTGGCTCGGTTGAAAAACTGTTTTTT. Translated: CASSSPAGSVEKLFF.

V usage is TRBV28 and J usage is TRBJ2-1, with unresolved D. The CDR3 is 16 amino acids. Germline V gene sequence: CDR1 MDHEN, CDR2 SYDVKM. V lost 3 bases, J lost 6 bases, and 18 bases lay in between. CDR3 protein: CASSFSWSPTPNEQFF. The CDR3 bases are TGTGCCAGCAGTTTTTCGTGGTCTCCCACCCCCAATGAGCAGTTCTTC.

CDR3 in amino acids: CASSQDLGTQETQYF. CDR3 bases: TGTGCCAGCAGCCAAGATCTGGGCACCCAAGAGACCCAGTACTTC. The V and J genes are TRBV4-2 and TRBJ2-5; no firm D call. Between the trimmed V and J ends, which lost 0 bases and 1 base, there was a span of 9 bases. The CDR3 covers 15 residues. Looked up from germline, CDR1 is LGHNA and CDR2 is YNFKEQ.